The clone carrying this TCR beta chain occurred a few times. No antigen is known for it. CDR1 and CDR2 (germline): MNHGY, SAAAGT. This CDR3 has 17 amino acids. Trimming took 4 bases from V and 0 from J, leaving 18 bases between them. Some clones are missing from TCRdb's copy, which holds only in-frame ones; the method was immunoSEQ multiplex PCR. Seen here are roughly 9,200 clones, less than 30% observed once, and the top ten hold about 11%. This sample was taken from a study of sequential checkpoint blockade in melanoma. Study as a whole: About 88 pretreatment tumor DNA samples were TCRβ immunosequenced. Around 21 patients had matched tumor biopsies before treatment and at week 13 after nivolumab or ipilimumab alone.

Notes on the study in general: Pretreatment TIL clonality tracked with response in the nivolumab-first arm. Rising tumor T-cell fraction and clonality meant about 30 times likelier benefit.

Treatment given: randomized to nivolumab then ipilimumab (arm A) or the reverse (arm B). Specimen: tumor tissue (inferred from file names), collected from a patient given nivolumab and ipilimumab in sequence. The chain carries TRBV6-8 and TRBJ1-1; no clear D gene. This TCR came from a human donor with melanoma. The CDR3: CASSFRYEQPLNTEAFF. CDR3 nucleotides: TGTGCCAGCAGTTTCCGTTACGAACAGCCCTTGAACACTGAAGCTTTCTTT.